A single TCR beta chain is shown here with its context. Germline V gives CDR1 SGDLS, CDR2 YYNGEE. The V and J ends lost 2 bases and 2 bases, in that order; junction bases with no gene match: 4. This CDR3 comprises 16 residues. All enrollees were about 18 to 90 years old and from roughly 22 US areas. Participants reported their clinical history, and cohort assignment relied on those reports. Either two negative PCRs, clearance, or symptom resolution qualified Cohort 3 donors as recovered. This sample is part of a study of blood T cell repertoires in COVID-19. Original methodology: Researchers report that nucleated cell counts were estimated from reference gene primer amplification. TCRdb keeps only in-frame clones here, not all; method: immunoSEQ multiplex PCR. The DNA gave D and trimming, while V, J and clone size come from that table. Of 250,000 to 350,000 clones listed, approximately 83% are singletons.

This clonotype was obtained from a woman in her 30s who had recovered from COVID-19. Material for sequencing was PBMCs or T cells enriched from blood (not recorded which). This chain links TRBV9 with TRBJ2-1, with 10 nucleotides matching TRBD2. The CDR3 here is CASSVLAGVTYNEQFF. CDR3 coding DNA: TGTGCCAGCAGCGTGCTAGCGGGAGTAACCTACAATGAGCAGTTCTTC.